This T cell receptor (beta chain) originates from a study of T cells in Graves' hyperthyroidism and ophthalmopathy. With 2 bases clipped from V and 3 bases from J, the junction kept 9 bases outside the gene matches. CDR3 size: 17 residues. Looked up from germline, CDR1 is SGHDN and CDR2 is FVKESK. This clonotype was counted between two and nine times. Using RNA transcripts as the source, TCR beta CDR3 regions were amplified. HTBI primers were employed in a first-round RT-PCR of the TCR CDR3. TCRdb re-called the multiplex PCR reads with MiXCR, one entry per CDR3 protein. The table has 500,000 to 600,000 distinct CDR3 sequences, over 35% seen once.

The sequence was obtained from an adult woman with Graves' disease, either hyperthyroidism or ophthalmopathy (not recorded which). The sample consisted of peripheral blood or thyroid tissue (not recorded which). The rearrangement joins TRBV14 to TRBJ1-1, with TRBD1 matching 10 bases. Here the CDR3 reads CASSQQLGQGPYTEAFF. The CDR3 DNA reads as TGTGCCAGCAGCCAACAATTGGGACAGGGGCCTTACACTGAAGCTTTCTTT. Full variable domain (missing parts from reference TRBV14 and TRBJ1-1): EAGVTQFPSHSVIEKGQTVTLRCDPISGHDNLYWYRRVMGKEIKFLLHFVKESKQDESGMPNNRFLAERTGGTYSTLKVQPAELEDSGVYFCASSQQLGQGPYTEAFFGQGTRLTVV.